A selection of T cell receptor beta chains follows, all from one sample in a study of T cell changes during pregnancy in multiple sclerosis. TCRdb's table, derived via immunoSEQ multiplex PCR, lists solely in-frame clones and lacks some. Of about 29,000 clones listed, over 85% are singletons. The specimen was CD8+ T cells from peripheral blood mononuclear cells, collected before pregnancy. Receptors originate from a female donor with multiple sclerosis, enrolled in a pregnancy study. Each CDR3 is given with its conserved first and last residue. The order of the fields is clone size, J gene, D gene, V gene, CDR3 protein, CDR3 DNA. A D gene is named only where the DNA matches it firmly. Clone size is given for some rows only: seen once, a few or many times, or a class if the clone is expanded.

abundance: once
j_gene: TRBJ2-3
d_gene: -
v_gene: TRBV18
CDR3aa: CASSPPDFTDTQYF
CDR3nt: TGTGCCAGCTCACCACCGGACTTTACAGATACGCAGTATTTT

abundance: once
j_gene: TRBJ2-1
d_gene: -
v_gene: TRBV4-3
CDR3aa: CASSQDLLGGLGDEQFF
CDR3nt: TGCGCCAGCAGCCAAGATCTTTTGGGGGGTCTAGGGGATGAGCAGTTCTTC

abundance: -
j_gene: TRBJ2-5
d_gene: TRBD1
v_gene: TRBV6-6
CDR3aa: CASSYPGQGGETQYF
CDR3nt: TGTGCCAGCAGTTATCCGGGACAGGGGGGGGAGACCCAGTACTTC

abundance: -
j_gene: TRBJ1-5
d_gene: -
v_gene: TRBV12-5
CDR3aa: CASGLVTAQPQHF
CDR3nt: TGTGCTAGTGGTTTGGTAACAGCCCAGCCCCAGCATTTT

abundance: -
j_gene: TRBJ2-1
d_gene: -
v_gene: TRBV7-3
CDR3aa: CASSLTTGGPENEQFF
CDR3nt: TGTGCCAGCAGCTTAACGACCGGGGGGCCAGAGAATGAGCAGTTCTTC

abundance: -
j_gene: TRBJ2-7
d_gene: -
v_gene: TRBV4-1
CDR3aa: CASSQGPEVYGYEQYF
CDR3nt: TGCGCCAGCAGCCAAGGGCCGGAGGTGTACGGGTACGAGCAGTACTTC

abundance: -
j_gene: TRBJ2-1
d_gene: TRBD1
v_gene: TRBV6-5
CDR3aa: CASSLGQGRSNEQFF
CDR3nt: TGTGCCAGCAGCTTAGGACAGGGTAGATCCAATGAGCAGTTCTTC

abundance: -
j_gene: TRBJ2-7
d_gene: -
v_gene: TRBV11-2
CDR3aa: CASSLTVGYGGEQYF
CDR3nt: TGTGCCAGCAGCTTGACGGTCGGATACGGGGGCGAGCAGTACTTC

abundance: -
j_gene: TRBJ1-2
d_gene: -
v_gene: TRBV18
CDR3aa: CASSNSPSSHLGGYTF
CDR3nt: TGTGCCAGCTCAAACAGTCCCTCCTCACATCTTGGCGGCTACACCTTC

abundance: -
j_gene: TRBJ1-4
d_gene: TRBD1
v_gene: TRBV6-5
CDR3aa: CASSYSPGQGEKLFF
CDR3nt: TGTGCCAGCAGTTACTCCCCGGGACAGGGGGAAAAACTGTTTTTT

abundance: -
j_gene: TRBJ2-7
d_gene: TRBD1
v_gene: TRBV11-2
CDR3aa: CASSNYPDRGYEQYF
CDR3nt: TGTGCCAGCAGCAATTACCCGGACAGGGGATACGAGCAGTACTTC

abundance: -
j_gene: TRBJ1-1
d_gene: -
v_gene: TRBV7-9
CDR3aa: CASSHYEIEAFF
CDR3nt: TGTGCCAGCAGCCACTACGAGATTGAAGCTTTCTTT

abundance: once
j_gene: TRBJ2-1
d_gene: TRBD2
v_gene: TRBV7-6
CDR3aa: CASSLEGRGGQQEQFF
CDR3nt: TGTGCCAGCAGCTTAGAGGGGCGGGGGGGCCAACAAGAGCAGTTCTTC

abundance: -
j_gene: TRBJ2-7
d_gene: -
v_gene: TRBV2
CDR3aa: CASRRGGGPYEQYF
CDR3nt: TGTGCCAGCAGACGTGGGGGAGGACCCTACGAGCAGTACTTC

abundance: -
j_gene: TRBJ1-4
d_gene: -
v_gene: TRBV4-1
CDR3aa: CASSQILSGGEKLFF
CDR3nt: TGCGCCAGCAGCCAAATACTCTCGGGGGGTGAAAAACTGTTTTTT

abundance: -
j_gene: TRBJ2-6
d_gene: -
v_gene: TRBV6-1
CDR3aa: CASSATGTGANVLTF
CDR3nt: TGTGCCAGCAGTGCCACAGGGACAGGGGCCAACGTCCTGACTTTC

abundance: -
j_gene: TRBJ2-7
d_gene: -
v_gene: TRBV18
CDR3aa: CASSPSSSYEQYF
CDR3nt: TGTGCCAGCTCACCATCCAGCTCCTACGAGCAGTACTTC

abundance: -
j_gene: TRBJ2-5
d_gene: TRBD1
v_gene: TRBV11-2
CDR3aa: CASSFSDRGRETQYF
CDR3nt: TGTGCCAGCAGCTTTTCGGACAGGGGCAGAGAGACCCAGTACTTC

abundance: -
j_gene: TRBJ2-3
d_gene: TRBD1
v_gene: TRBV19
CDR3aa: CASSTDRAPSTDTQYF
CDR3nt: TGTGCCAGTAGTACCGACAGGGCTCCTAGCACAGATACGCAGTATTTT

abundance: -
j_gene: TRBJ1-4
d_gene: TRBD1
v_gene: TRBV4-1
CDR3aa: CASSQGQGDSEKLFF
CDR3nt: TGCGCCAGCAGCCAAGGACAGGGGGATAGTGAAAAACTGTTTTTT

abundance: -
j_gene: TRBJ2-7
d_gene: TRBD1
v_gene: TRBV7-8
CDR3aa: CASNLPGQSTYEQYF
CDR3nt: TGTGCCAGCAACCTACCGGGACAGTCTACCTACGAGCAGTACTTC

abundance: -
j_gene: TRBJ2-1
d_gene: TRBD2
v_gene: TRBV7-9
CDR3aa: CASSWPRAGGSSYNEQFF
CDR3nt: TGTGCCAGCAGCTGGCCGCGCGCGGGGGGGAGCTCCTACAATGAGCAGTTCTTC

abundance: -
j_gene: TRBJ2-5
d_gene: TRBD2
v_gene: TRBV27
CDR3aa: CASSLGPGRGQETQYF
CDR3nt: TGTGCCAGCAGTTTAGGTCCCGGGAGGGGACAAGAGACCCAGTACTTC